A selection of T cell receptor beta chains follows, all from one sample in a study of blood T cell repertoires in COVID-19. Produced via immunoSEQ multiplex PCR; TCRdb's table is partial and in-frame only. The table has 250,000 to 300,000 clones, around 89% seen once. The sample taken for sequencing was peripheral blood. The receptors derive from a woman aged 60-75 years with COVID-19, enrolled during active disease. Each CDR3 is given with its conserved first and last residue. D genes are given only for firm matches. Part of the rows lack a size; the others show once, few, many or a class for expanded clones.

DNA: TGTGCCAGCAGCTTAGGACTCAGGGCCCAAGAGACCCAGTACTTC
CDR3: CASSLGLRAQETQYF
J: TRBJ2-5
D: .
V: TRBV11-2
size: .

DNA: TGCAGCGTTGAAAGGAGGCAGAATACTGAAGCTTTCTTT
CDR3: CSVERRQNTEAFF
J: TRBJ1-1
D: .
V: TRBV29-1
size: .

DNA: TGTGCCAGCAAGCCCAGGGTGACGAACACCGGGGAGCTGTTTTTT
CDR3: CASKPRVTNTGELFF
J: TRBJ2-2
D: .
V: TRBV2
size: .

DNA: TGCGCCAGCAGCCCAAGGACAGGGGGCGCCTACGAGCAGTACTTC
CDR3: CASSPRTGGAYEQYF
J: TRBJ2-7
D: TRBD1
V: TRBV5-1
size: .

DNA: TGTGCCAGCAGCTCGACAGGGCTTTATGGCTACACCTTC
CDR3: CASSSTGLYGYTF
J: TRBJ1-2
D: TRBD1
V: TRBV7-3
size: .

DNA: TGTGCCAGCAGCCGACAGAACAATCAGCCCCAGCATTTT
CDR3: CASSRQNNQPQHF
J: TRBJ1-5
D: .
V: TRBV27
size: once

DNA: TGTGCCACCAGTGATTCCGGGACTAGGGGTGAGCAGTTCTTC
CDR3: CATSDSGTRGEQFF
J: TRBJ2-1
D: TRBD2
V: TRBV24-1
size: .

DNA: TGTGCCAGTATTATTGGCACAGCTAACACCGGGGAGCTGTTTTTT
CDR3: CASIIGTANTGELFF
J: TRBJ2-2
D: .
V: TRBV19
size: .

DNA: TGTGCCAGCAGCTTAGGGGTCTTCTCTGGGGCCAACGTCCTGACTTTC
CDR3: CASSLGVFSGANVLTF
J: TRBJ2-6
D: .
V: TRBV5-5
size: .

DNA: TGTGCCAGCAGCTTCCAGGGGGGTCAAGATACGCAGTATTTT
CDR3: CASSFQGGQDTQYF
J: TRBJ2-3
D: .
V: TRBV5-5
size: .

DNA: TGCGCCAGCAGCCAACGGACAGGGAGAGAGACCCAGTACTTC
CDR3: CASSQRTGRETQYF
J: TRBJ2-5
D: TRBD1
V: TRBV4-1
size: once

DNA: TGTGCCAGCAGCGCACCGGCAGGGGGTCTCTATGGCTACACCTTC
CDR3: CASSAPAGGLYGYTF
J: TRBJ1-2
D: TRBD1
V: TRBV9
size: .

DNA: TGTGCCAGCAGCTTAGATCGGGGTAATCAGCCCCAGCATTTT
CDR3: CASSLDRGNQPQHF
J: TRBJ1-5
D: .
V: TRBV7-8
size: .

DNA: TGTGCCTGGAGTGTAGGGGGACGGGGCACAGATACGCAGTATTTT
CDR3: CAWSVGGRGTDTQYF
J: TRBJ2-3
D: .
V: TRBV30
size: .

DNA: TGTGCCAGCACCGGAGCGGGGGGAAAGTCCTACGAGCAGTACTTC
CDR3: CASTGAGGKSYEQYF
J: TRBJ2-7
D: TRBD2
V: TRBV7-9
size: once

DNA: TGTGCCAGCAGTGACTCTGGGTCGGTCAGGGCTCAGCCCCAGCATTTT
CDR3: CASSDSGSVRAQPQHF
J: TRBJ1-5
D: .
V: TRBV6-4
size: once

DNA: TGTGCCAGCAGCTTACTCAAGAACTCAGGGGAGAACGAGCAGTACTTC
CDR3: CASSLLKNSGENEQYF
J: TRBJ2-7
D: .
V: TRBV11-2
size: .

DNA: TGTGCCAGCAGGATACCCGGGAATCAGCCCCAGCATTTT
CDR3: CASRIPGNQPQHF
J: TRBJ1-5
D: .
V: TRBV6-6
size: .

DNA: TGTGCCAGCAGCCATTATGGACGGGAATCTGGAAACACCATATATTTT
CDR3: CASSHYGRESGNTIYF
J: TRBJ1-3
D: .
V: TRBV7-9
size: .

DNA: TGTGCCAGCAGCTTAGGGGTTGCCACCCCCGGGACAGATACGCAGTATTTT
CDR3: CASSLGVATPGTDTQYF
J: TRBJ2-3
D: .
V: TRBV11-2
size: .

DNA: TGTGCCAGCAGCGTGAGACAGGGAAAGCCCTACGAGCAGTACTTC
CDR3: CASSVRQGKPYEQYF
J: TRBJ2-7
D: TRBD1
V: TRBV7-2
size: .